The entry below describes one T cell receptor beta chain. Its specificity is unknown. The entry originates in a study of cytomegalovirus exposure and HLA in healthy donors. Study in general: Around 81% of 300 to 450 genotyped donors fell in the Caucasian-associated ancestry cluster.

The germline V and J ends were trimmed by 7 bases and 0 bases, with 14 bases remaining between them. Germline V gives CDR1 SGHNT, CDR2 YYREEE (reference sequence). The CDR3 spans 15 residues. With 60 Vbeta and 13 Jbeta primers, the PCR was carried out. Profiling relied on immunoSEQ multiplex PCR, and the TCRdb table lists in-frame clones only, not all of them. This sample has 150,000 to 200,000 clones, with over 75% found just once. Whole-study findings and limits: V- and J-gene trimming of TCR beta was linked (in a later analysis) to a missense DCLRE1C variant.

The V and J genes are TRBV5-4 and TRBJ2-1, with D possibly matching TRBD1 (5 bases). The clonotype was recovered from a man between 18 and 35 years old in good health and CMV-seropositive. Sequenced input: PBMCs. The CDR3 sequence: CASRLTGTSYNEQFF. In DNA form, the CDR3 reads TGTGCCAGCCGCCTTACAGGTACCTCCTACAATGAGCAGTTCTTC. Filled out from reference TRBV5-4 and TRBJ2-1, the complete variable domain reads ETGVTQSPTHLIKTRGQQVTLRCSSQSGHNTVSWYQQALGQGPQFIFQYYREEENGRGNFPPRFSGLQFPNYSSELNVNALELDDSALYLCASRLTGTSYNEQFFGPGTRLTVL.